Following are 24 T cell receptor beta chains from one sample sequenced in a study of Graves' ophthalmopathy and Graves' hyperthyroidism. Amplified TCR beta CDR3 regions were obtained using RNA transcripts as template. RT-PCR was first run with HTBI primers, then multiplex PCR in a second round. TCRdb analysed the multiplex PCR reads with MiXCR anew, one entry per CDR3 protein. The table includes 400,000 or so distinct CDR3 sequences, roughly 17% detected once. The sample was peripheral blood. These receptors came from an adult woman with stable Graves' hyperthyroidism.

The table lists this clonotype with a count of one. A much bigger clone sits one base away, suggesting this may be a read error. The chain joins TRBV6-1 to TRBJ1-5; 7 nucleotides match TRBD1. Per the germline V gene, CDR1 is MNHNS and CDR2 is SASEGT. The length of the CDR3 is 14 residues. J was trimmed by 0 bases and V by 6 bases; bases with no gene match: 2. CDR3 DNA: TGTGCCAGCAGGGGACAGTCTAGCAATCAGCCCCAGCATTTT. Translating it yields CASRGQSSNQPQHF.

The chain couples TRBV18 to TRBJ2-7, with D possibly TRBD2 on 5 matching bases. The CDR3 consists of 16 residues. Germline CDR1 and CDR2: KGHSH and LQKENI. V was cut by 3 bases and J by 5 bases, with 20 bases left in between. The CDR3 is CASSPVGVGALHEQYF. The CDR3 DNA sequence: TGTGCCAGCTCACCGGTGGGAGTAGGAGCCCTCCACGAGCAGTACTTC.

The sample holds many counts of this clonotype. The V gene is TRBV20-1, the J gene TRBJ2-5; D is undetermined. Between the trimmed V and J ends, which lost 8 bases and 5 bases, there was a span of 12 bases. CDR3 length equals 11 residues. From germline, CDR1 is DFQATT and CDR2 SNEGSKA (reference sequence). CDR3 residues: CSPRDGETQYF. The CDR3 region has the DNA TGCAGTCCCAGAGACGGGGAGACCCAGTACTTC.

This clonotype has at least ten counts. The chain is built from TRBV28 and TRBJ2-7, with a weak D call TRBD2 (6 bases). Trimming stripped 5 bases from V and 1 base from J, with 24 bases between. The germline gives CDR1 MDHEN, CDR2 SYDVKM. This CDR3 region has 18 residues. The CDR3 DNA sequence: TGTGCCAGCAGTCCTTTGGTGTACGGGGGAGGATTGTCCTACGAGCAGTACTTC. Translation: CASSPLVYGGGLSYEQYF. The complete variable domain, with remaining parts taken from reference TRBV28 and TRBJ2-7, reads DVKVTQSSRYLVKRTGEKVFLECVQDMDHENMFWYRQDPGLGLRLIYFSYDVKMKEKGDIPEGYSVSREKKERFSLILESASTNQTSMYLCASSPLVYGGGLSYEQYFGPGTRLTVT.

This clonotype has a count of ten or more. This sequence joins TRBV28 and TRBJ2-7; 8 positions agree with TRBD2. V was clipped by 4 bases and J by 4 bases; unmatched bases: 12. The germline V gene encodes CDR1 MDHEN and CDR2 SYDVKM. The CDR3 sequence is 16 residues long. The CDR3 reads CASSSASGSFSYEQYF. The CDR3 coding sequence is TGTGCCAGCAGTTCAGCGAGCGGGAGTTTCTCTTACGAGCAGTACTTC.

This clonotype was counted ten times or more. This chain joins TRBV15 and TRBJ2-4; TRBD1 agrees at 7 bases. The junction had 20 bases not matched to a gene; V was cut back by 9 bases and J by 0 bases. The CDR3 contains 19 residues. From germline, CDR1 is LNHNV and CDR2 YYDKDF (reference sequence). For the CDR3, the DNA is TGTGCCACGGAAGGAAAAAGGGGGCCCGTGACTTTAGCCAAAAACATTCAGTACTTC. It encodes CATEGKRGPVTLAKNIQYF.

This clonotype was found many times. The rearrangement links TRBV28 to TRBJ1-5; D is possibly TRBD1 (6 bases). Deletions cut 3 bases from V and 3 bases from J, with 12 bases between. CDR1 MDHEN and CDR2 SYDVKM come from the germline V gene. The CDR3 runs 15 residues. Here the CDR3 reads CASSLTGQINQPQHF. The CDR3 DNA sequence: TGTGCCAGCAGTTTGACCGGACAGATCAATCAGCCCCAGCATTTT.

This clonotype was observed a handful of times. CDR3 amino acids: CASSIGPAEKRAFF. The DNA of the CDR3 is TGTGCCAGTAGTATAGGGCCCGCGGAGAAGAGAGCTTTCTTT. The chain uses TRBV19 and TRBJ1-1, with D unclear. This CDR3 is built from 14 residues. Germline V gene data show CDR1 as LNHDA and CDR2 as SQIVND (reference sequence). Trimming pared 1 base from V and 10 bases from J, leaving 16 bases between.

This clonotype has ten or more counts. This sequence joins TRBV6-2 or TRBV6-3 and TRBJ2-2; tentatively, D is TRBD1 or TRBD2 (5 bases each). The CDR3 runs 15 residues. CDR1 and CDR2 from the germline V gene are MNHEY and SVGEGT. V was clipped by 6 bases and J by 3 bases, with 14 bases between them. CDR3 sequence reads: CASSTYGADTGELFF. The CDR3 DNA reads as TGTGCCAGCAGCACCTACGGGGCGGACACCGGGGAGCTGTTTTTT.

There are many counts of this clonotype. The chain employs TRBV27 and TRBJ1-5; D unresolved. V was clipped by 2 bases and J by 0 bases, with 8 bases between them. Germline V CDR1 and CDR2: MNHEY, SMNVEV (reference sequence). The length of the CDR3 is 15 residues. This CDR3 is CASSLTRYSNQPQHF. The CDR3 nucleotides are TGTGCCAGCAGTTTAACACGATATAGCAATCAGCCCCAGCATTTT.

This clonotype was seen ten or more times. V gene TRBV28 combines with J gene TRBJ2-7; maybe TRBD1 (5 bases). Germline loops: CDR1 MDHEN, CDR2 SYDVKM. The germline V and J ends were trimmed by 3 bases and 0 bases, with 15 bases remaining between them. The CDR3 is 16 residues long. The CDR3 DNA is TGTGCCAGCAGTTTTTTTGGGGCGGAAGCCTCCTACGAGCAGTACTTC. Protein sequence: CASSFFGAEASYEQYF.

This clonotype was counted ten times or more. V gene TRBV19 combines with J gene TRBJ1-1; no reliable D call. Deletions cut 3 bases from V and 10 bases from J, with 15 bases between. The CDR3 loop spans 13 amino acids. Germline values: CDR1 LNHDA, CDR2 SQIVND (reference sequence). CDR3 region: CASSIGWASGAFF. CDR3 in DNA: TGTGCCAGTAGTATTGGTTGGGCCTCAGGAGCTTTCTTT. The whole variable domain, filled in from reference TRBV19 and TRBJ1-1, reads DGGITQSPKYLFRKEGQNVTLSCEQNLNHDAMYWYRQDPGQGLRLIYYSQIVNDFQKGDIAEGYSVSREKKESFPLTVTSAQKNPTAFYLCASSIGWASGAFFGQGTRLTVV.

This clonotype was detected a few times. The chain recombines TRBV24-1 with TRBJ2-7; D uncertain. Germline lookup yields CDR1 KGHDR and CDR2 SFDVKD. V was cut by 8 bases and J by 2 bases, with 15 bases left in between. The CDR3 loop spans 14 amino acids. CDR3 in DNA: TGTGCCACCACCCCGAAAATCACCCCCTACGAGCAGTACTTC. It is translated as CATTPKITPYEQYF.

Ten or more counts support this clonotype. The V gene is TRBV6-1, the J gene TRBJ1-6; D might be TRBD1 (6 bases). The CDR3 is 13 residues long. Trimming cost V 7 bases and J 7 bases, with 11 bases left between them. CDR1 is MNHNS and CDR2 is SASEGT in the germline V gene. This CDR3 reads CASKRGLNSPLHF. In DNA form, the CDR3 reads TGTGCCAGCAAACGGGGGCTGAATTCACCCCTCCACTTT.

On this clonotype: A junction end diverges from the germline sequence, so it may reflect a read error. The chain recombines TRBV27 with TRBJ2-2, with a weak D call TRBD2 (5 bases). The germline V gene encodes CDR1 MNHEY and CDR2 SMNVEV (reference sequence). The CDR3 sequence is 15 residues long. The CDR3 nucleotides are TGTGCCAGCAGTTTAGGCTGGACGGCGGTCGGGGATCTGTTTTTT. Translation: CASSLGWTAVGDLFF.

This chain joins TRBV11-2 and TRBJ2-4; D ambiguous. V was cut by 4 bases and J by 1 base, with 14 bases left in between. Germline lookup yields CDR1 SGHAT and CDR2 FQNNGV. This CDR3 comprises 16 residues. The CDR3 sequence is CASSSYGQVAKNIQYF. For the CDR3, the DNA is TGTGCCAGCAGCTCCTATGGGCAGGTTGCCAAAAACATTCAGTACTTC.

The table lists this clonotype with many counts. The chain joins TRBV28 to TRBJ2-7; 8 positions agree with TRBD2. After removal of 3 bases from V and 0 bases from J, the junction contained 10 bases not matched to a gene. Germline loops: CDR1 MDHEN, CDR2 SYDVKM. This CDR3 region has 17 residues. The CDR3: CASSLFLKREPSYEQYF. DNA of the CDR3: TGTGCCAGCAGTTTGTTCTTAAAGCGGGAGCCCTCCTACGAGCAGTACTTC. Supplemented by reference TRBV28 and TRBJ2-7, the full variable domain reads DVKVTQSSRYLVKRTGEKVFLECVQDMDHENMFWYRQDPGLGLRLIYFSYDVKMKEKGDIPEGYSVSREKKERFSLILESASTNQTSMYLCASSLFLKREPSYEQYFGPGTRLTVT.

This clonotype was seen repeatedly, ten times or more. The J gene is TRBJ2-7, the V gene TRBV20-1; 8 nucleotides match TRBD2. The germline gives CDR1 DFQATT, CDR2 SNEGSKA (reference sequence). The CDR3 is made up of 17 amino acids. V lost 3 bases to trimming and J lost 2 bases; unmatched junction nucleotides: 15. The CDR3 reads CSARGHKRENRAYEQYF. As DNA, the CDR3 is TGCAGTGCTAGGGGCCATAAGCGGGAGAATCGCGCCTACGAGCAGTACTTC.

In DNA form, the CDR3 reads TGTGCCAGCAGCACCAGACAGGGGGCGGATGAGCAGTACTTC. Encoded protein: CASSTRQGADEQYF. This chain links TRBV7-2 with TRBJ2-7; 10 bases align to TRBD1. Looked up from germline, CDR1 is SGHTA and CDR2 is FQGNSA. With 5 bases clipped from V and 7 bases from J, the junction kept 8 bases outside the gene matches. The CDR3 contains 14 residues.

This clonotype appeared many times. The V call is TRBV30, the J call TRBJ2-7; D assignment may be TRBD1 or TRBD2 (6 bases each). V lost 3 bases and J lost 2, with 17 bases in between. Germline V gives CDR1 GTSNPN, CDR2 SVGIG (reference sequence). The CDR3 runs 15 residues. The CDR3, as DNA: TGTGCCTGGAGGAGAGGGGGACTGACCCCCTACGAGCAGTACTTC. This gives the protein CAWRRGGLTPYEQYF.

The table lists this clonotype with many counts. V is TRBV11-1 and J is TRBJ2-7; D might be TRBD1 or TRBD2, each matching 5 bases. Trimming cost V 0 bases and J 2 bases, with 14 bases left between them. Germline loops: CDR1 SGHAT, CDR2 FQDESV (reference sequence). The CDR3 consists of 16 residues. The CDR3 DNA is TGTGCCAGCAGCTTAGCGACCGGGACGGTCGCCTACGAGCAGTACTTC. It specifies CASSLATGTVAYEQYF.

J is TRBJ1-2 and V is TRBV28, with 7 nucleotides matching TRBD1. The CDR3 spans 13 residues. CDR1 MDHEN and CDR2 SYDVKM come from the germline V gene. The trim removed 7 bases at V and 2 bases at J, leaving 4 bases unmatched. CDR3 amino acids: CASTLTGNYGYTF. The CDR3 DNA reads TGTGCCAGCACCCTGACAGGGAACTATGGCTACACCTTC.

The table lists this clonotype with many counts. A much larger clonotype is one base distant, so this may be a read error. The V gene is TRBV6-5, the J gene TRBJ2-7; D remains ambiguous. CDR1 is MNHEY, CDR2 SVGAGI, per germline. CDR3 length equals 12 residues. V lost 4 bases, J lost 2 bases, and 6 bases lay in between. The CDR3 loop is CASSWSPYEQYF. Here the CDR3 DNA reads TGTGCCAGCAGTTGGTCCCCCTACGAGCAGTACTTC.

There are a few counts of this clonotype. V usage is TRBV2 and J usage is TRBJ1-1, with no clear D. CDR1 SNHLY and CDR2 FYNNEI come from the germline V gene. The CDR3 contains 15 residues. V lost 0 bases and J 0 bases, leaving 8 bases between the germline ends. The CDR3 here is CASSEALYMNTEAFF. The CDR3 region has the DNA TGTGCCAGCAGTGAAGCTCTTTATATGAACACTGAAGCTTTCTTT.